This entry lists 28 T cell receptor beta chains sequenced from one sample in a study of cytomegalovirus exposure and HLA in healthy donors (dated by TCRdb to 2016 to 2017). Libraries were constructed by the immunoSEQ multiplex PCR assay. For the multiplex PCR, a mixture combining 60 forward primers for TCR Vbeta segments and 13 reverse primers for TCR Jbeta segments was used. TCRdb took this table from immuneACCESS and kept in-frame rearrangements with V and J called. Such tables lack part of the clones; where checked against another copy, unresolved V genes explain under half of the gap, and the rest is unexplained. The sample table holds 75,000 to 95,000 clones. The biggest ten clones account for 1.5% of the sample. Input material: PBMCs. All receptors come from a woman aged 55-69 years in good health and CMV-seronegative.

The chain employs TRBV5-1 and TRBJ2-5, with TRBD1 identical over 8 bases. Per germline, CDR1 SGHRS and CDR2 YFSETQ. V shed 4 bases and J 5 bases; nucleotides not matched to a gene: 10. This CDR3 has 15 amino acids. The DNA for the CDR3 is TGCGCCAGCAGCCTTTCCGCCCCAGGGGGCGAGACCCAGTACTTC. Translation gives CASSLSAPGGETQYF.

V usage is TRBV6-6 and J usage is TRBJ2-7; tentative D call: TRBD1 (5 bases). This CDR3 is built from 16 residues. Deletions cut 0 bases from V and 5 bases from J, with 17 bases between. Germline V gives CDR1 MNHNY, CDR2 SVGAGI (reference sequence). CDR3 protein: CASSYSTGQLSHEQYF. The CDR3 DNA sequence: TGTGCCAGCAGTTACTCGACCGGACAACTATCCCACGAGCAGTACTTC.

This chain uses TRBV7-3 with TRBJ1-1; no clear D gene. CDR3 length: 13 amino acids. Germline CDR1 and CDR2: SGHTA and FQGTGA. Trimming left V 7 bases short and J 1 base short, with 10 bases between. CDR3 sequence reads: CASTSPGNTEAFF. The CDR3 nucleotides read TGTGCCAGCACCTCTCCGGGGAACACTGAAGCTTTCTTT.

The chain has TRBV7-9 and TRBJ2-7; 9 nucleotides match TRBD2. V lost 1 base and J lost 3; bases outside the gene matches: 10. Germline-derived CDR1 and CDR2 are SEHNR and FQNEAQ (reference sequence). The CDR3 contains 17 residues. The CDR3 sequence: CASSLVGLAGIYYEQYF. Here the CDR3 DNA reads TGTGCCAGCAGCTTAGTTGGGCTAGCGGGGATCTACTACGAGCAGTACTTC. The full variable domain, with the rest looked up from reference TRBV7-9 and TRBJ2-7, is DTGVSQNPRHKITKRGQNVTFRCDPISEHNRLYWYRQTLGQGPEFLTYFQNEAQLEKSRLLSDRFSAERPKGSFSTLEIQRTEQGDSAMYLCASSLVGLAGIYYEQYFGPGTRLTVT.

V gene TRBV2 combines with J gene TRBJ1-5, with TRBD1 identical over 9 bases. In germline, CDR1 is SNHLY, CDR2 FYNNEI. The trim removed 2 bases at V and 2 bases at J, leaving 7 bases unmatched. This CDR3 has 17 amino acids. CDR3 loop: CASSETTGGGGNQPQHF. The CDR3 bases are TGTGCCAGCAGTGAAACGACAGGGGGAGGGGGCAATCAGCCCCAGCATTTT.

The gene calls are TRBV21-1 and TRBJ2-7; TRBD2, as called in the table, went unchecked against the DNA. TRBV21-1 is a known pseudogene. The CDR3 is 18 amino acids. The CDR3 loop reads CASSRTSGAYSRIREQYF. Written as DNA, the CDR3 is TGTGCCAGCAGCCGGACTAGCGGCGCTTACAGTAGGATCAGGGAGCAGTACTTC.

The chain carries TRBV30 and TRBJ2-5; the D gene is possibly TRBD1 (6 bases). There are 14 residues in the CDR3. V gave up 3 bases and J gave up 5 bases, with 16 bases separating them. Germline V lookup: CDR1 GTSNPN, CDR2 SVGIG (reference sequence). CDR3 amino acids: CAWSQDSGRETQYF. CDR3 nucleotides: TGTGCCTGGAGCCAGGACAGTGGGCGGGAGACCCAGTACTTC.

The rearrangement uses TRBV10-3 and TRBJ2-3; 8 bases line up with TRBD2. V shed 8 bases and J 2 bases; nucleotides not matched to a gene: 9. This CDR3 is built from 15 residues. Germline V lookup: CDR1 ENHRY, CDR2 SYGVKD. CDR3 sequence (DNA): TGTGCCATCTCGGCGAGCGGGAGTTTCACAGATACGCAGTATTTT. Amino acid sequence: CAISASGSFTDTQYF.

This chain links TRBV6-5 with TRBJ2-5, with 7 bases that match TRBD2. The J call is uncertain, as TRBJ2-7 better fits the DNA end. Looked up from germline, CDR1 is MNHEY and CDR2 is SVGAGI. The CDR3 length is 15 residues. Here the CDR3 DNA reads TGTGCCAGCAGTTTAATCCGGGACTACTCCTACGAGCAGTACTTC. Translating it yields CASSLIRDYSYEQYF.

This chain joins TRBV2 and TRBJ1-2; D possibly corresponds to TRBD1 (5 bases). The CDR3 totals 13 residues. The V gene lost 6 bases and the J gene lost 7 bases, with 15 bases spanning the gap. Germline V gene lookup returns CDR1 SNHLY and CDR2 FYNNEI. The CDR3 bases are TGTGCCAGCAGGGTAGAAGGACACGGTGGCTACACCTTC. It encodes CASRVEGHGGYTF.

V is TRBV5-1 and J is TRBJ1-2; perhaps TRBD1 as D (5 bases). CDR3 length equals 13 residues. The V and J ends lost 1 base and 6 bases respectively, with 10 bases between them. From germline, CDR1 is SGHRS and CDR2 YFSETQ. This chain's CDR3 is CASSLTGDDGYTF. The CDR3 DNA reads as TGCGCCAGCAGCTTGACGGGGGATGATGGCTACACCTTC. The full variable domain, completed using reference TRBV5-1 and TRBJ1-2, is KAGVTQTPRYLIKTRGQQVTLSCSPISGHRSVSWYQQTPGQGLQFLFEYFSETQRNKGNFPGRFSGRQFSNSRSEMNVSTLELGDSALYLCASSLTGDDGYTFGSGTRLTVV.

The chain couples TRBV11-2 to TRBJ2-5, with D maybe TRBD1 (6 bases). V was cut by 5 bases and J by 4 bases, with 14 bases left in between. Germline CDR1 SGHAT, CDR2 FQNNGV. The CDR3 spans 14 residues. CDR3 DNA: TGTGCCAGCAGCCCGCAGACAGGAAGAGAGACCCAGTACTTC. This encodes CASSPQTGRETQYF.

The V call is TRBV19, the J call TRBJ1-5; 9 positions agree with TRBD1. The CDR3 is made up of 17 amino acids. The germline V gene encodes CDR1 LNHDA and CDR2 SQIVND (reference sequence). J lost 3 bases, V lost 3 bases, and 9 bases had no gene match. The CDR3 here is CASSMGMRTGDNQPQHF. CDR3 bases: TGTGCCAGTAGTATGGGGATGCGGACAGGGGACAATCAGCCCCAGCATTTT.

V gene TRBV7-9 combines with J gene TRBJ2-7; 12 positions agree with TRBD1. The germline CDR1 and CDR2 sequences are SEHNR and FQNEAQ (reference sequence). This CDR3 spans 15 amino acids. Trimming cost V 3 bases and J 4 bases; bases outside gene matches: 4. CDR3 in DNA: TGTGCCAGCAGCTTTGGGACAGGGGGCTCTTACGAGCAGTACTTC. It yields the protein CASSFGTGGSYEQYF.

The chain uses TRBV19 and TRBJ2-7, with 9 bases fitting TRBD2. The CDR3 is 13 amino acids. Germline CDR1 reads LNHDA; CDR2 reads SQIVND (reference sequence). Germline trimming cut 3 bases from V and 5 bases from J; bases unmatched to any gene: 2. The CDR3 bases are TGTGCCAGTAGTATCGCGGGAGGGCACGAGCAGTACTTC. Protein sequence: CASSIAGGHEQYF.

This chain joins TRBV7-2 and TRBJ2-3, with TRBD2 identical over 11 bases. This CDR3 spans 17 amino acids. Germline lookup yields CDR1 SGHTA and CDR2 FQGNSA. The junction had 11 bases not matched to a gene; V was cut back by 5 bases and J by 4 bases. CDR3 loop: CASSRPTSGSRSDTQYF. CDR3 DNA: TGTGCCAGCAGCCGACCTACTAGCGGGAGTCGGTCAGATACGCAGTATTTT.

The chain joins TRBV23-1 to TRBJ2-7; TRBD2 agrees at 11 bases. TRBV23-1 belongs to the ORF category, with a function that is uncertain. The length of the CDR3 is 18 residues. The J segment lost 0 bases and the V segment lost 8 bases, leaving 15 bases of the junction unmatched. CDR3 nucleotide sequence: TGCGCCAGCCGATACACCGGGACTAGCGGACCAAGCTCCTACGAGCAGTACTTC. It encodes CASRYTGTSGPSSYEQYF.

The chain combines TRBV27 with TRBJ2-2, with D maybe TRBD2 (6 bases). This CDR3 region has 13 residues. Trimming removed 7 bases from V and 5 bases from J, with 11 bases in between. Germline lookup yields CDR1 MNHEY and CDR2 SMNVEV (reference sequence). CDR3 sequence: CASNGGYTGELFF. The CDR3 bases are TGTGCCAGCAATGGGGGGTATACCGGGGAGCTGTTTTTT.

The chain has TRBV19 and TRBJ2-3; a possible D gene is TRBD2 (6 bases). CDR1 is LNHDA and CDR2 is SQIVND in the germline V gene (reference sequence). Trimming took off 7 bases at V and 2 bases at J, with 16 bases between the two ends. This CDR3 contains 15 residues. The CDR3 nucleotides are TGTGCCAGTAACCCGGGACTTCAATTCACAGATACGCAGTATTTT. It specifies CASNPGLQFTDTQYF.

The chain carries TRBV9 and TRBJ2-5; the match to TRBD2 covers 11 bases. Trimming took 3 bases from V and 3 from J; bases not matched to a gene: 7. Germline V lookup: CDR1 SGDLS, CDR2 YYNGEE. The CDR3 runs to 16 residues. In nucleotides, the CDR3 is TGTGCCAGCAGCGCTTATAGCGGGAGGGCAGAAGAGACCCAGTACTTC. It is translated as CASSAYSGRAEETQYF.

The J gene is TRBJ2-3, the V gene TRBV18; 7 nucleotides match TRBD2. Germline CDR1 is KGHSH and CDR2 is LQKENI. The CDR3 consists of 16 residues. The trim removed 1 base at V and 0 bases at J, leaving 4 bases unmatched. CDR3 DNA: TGTGCCAGCTCACCACGGAGCGGGGCGAGCACAGATACGCAGTATTTT. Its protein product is CASSPRSGASTDTQYF. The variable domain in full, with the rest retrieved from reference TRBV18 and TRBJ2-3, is NAGVMQNPRHLVRRRGQEARLRCSPMKGHSHVYWYRQLPEEGLKFMVYLQKENIIDESGMPKERFSAEFPKEGPSILRIQQVVRGDSAAYFCASSPRSGASTDTQYFGPGTRLTVL.

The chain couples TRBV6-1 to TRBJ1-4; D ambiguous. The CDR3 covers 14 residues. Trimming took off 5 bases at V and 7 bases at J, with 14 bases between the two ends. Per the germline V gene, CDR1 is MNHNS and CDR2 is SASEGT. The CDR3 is CASSSLATGEKLFF. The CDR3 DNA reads TGTGCCAGCAGTAGTCTAGCTACGGGTGAAAAACTGTTTTTT.

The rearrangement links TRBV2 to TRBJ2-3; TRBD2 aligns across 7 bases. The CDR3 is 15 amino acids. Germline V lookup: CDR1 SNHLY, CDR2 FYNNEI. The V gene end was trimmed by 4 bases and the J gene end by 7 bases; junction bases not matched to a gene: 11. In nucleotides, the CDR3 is TGTGCCAGCAGTGCGACTAGCCTCGGTGCGAATACGCAGTATTTT. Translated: CASSATSLGANTQYF.

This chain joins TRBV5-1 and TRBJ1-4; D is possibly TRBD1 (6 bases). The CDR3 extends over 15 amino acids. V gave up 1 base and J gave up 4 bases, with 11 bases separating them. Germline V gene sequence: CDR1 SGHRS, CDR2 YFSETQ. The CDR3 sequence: CASSLLRGSNEKLFF. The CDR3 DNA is TGCGCCAGCAGCTTGCTGAGGGGGAGTAATGAAAAACTGTTTTTT.

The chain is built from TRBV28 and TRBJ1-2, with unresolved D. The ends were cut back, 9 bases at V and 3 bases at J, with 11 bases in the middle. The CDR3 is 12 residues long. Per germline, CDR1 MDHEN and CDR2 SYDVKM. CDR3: CASHFSHYGYTF. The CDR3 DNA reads TGTGCCAGTCACTTCTCCCACTATGGCTACACCTTC.

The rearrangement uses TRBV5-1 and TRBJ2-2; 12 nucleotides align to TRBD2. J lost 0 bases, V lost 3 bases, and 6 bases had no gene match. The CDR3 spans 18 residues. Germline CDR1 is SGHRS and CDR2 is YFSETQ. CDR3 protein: CASSSLAGGVTNTGELFF. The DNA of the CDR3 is TGCGCCAGCAGCTCTCTAGCGGGAGGGGTAACGAACACCGGGGAGCTGTTTTTT.

The DNA for the CDR3 is TGCGCCAGCAGCTCCCCATCCGGGACAGCAAGTGGCTACACCTTC. It yields the protein CASSSPSGTASGYTF. J is TRBJ1-2 and V is TRBV5-1; 7 bases are shared with TRBD1. The CDR3 consists of 15 residues. J was trimmed by 7 bases and V by 3 bases; bases with no gene match: 12. Germline lookup yields CDR1 SGHRS and CDR2 YFSETQ.

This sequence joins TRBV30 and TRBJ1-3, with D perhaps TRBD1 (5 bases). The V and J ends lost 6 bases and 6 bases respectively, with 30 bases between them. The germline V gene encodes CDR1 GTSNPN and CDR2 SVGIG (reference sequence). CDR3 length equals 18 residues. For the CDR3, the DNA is TGTGCCTGTCCCCTGGACGTAGACAGTAACTTAGGAAAAAACACCATATATTTT. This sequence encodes CACPLDVDSNLGKNTIYF.